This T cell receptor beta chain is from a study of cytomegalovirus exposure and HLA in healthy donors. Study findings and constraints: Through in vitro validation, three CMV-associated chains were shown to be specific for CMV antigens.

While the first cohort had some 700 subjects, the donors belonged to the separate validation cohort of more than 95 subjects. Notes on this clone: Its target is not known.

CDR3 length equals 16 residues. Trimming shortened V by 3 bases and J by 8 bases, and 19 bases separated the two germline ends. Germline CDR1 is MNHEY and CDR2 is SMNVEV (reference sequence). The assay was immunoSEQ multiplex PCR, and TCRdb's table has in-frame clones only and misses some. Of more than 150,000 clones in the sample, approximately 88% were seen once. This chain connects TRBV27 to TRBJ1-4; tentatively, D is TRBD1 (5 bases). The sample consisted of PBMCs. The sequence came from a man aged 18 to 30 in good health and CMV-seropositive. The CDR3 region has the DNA TGTGCCAGCAGTTTGACGTCCGGGGCAGGGAGGGAAAAACTGTTTTTT. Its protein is CASSLTSGAGREKLFF.